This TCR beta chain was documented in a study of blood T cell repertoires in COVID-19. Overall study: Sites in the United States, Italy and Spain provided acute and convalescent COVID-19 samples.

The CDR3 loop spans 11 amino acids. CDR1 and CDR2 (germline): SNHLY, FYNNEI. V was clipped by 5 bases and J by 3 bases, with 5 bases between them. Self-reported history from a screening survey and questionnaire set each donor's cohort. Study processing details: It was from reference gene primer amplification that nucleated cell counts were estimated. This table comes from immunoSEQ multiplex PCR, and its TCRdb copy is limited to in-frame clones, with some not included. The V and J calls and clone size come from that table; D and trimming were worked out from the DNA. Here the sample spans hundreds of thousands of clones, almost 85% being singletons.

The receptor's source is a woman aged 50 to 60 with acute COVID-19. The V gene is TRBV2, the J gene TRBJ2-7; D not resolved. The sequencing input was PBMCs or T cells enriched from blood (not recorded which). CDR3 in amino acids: CASSYNYEQYF. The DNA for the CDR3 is TGTGCCAGCAGTTACAACTACGAGCAGTACTTC. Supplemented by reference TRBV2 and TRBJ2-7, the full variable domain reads EPEVTQTPSHQVTQMGQEVILRCVPISNHLYFYWYRQILGQKVEFLVSFYNNEISEKSEIFDDQFSVERPDGSNFTLKIRSTKLEDSAMYFCASSYNYEQYFGPGTRLTVT.